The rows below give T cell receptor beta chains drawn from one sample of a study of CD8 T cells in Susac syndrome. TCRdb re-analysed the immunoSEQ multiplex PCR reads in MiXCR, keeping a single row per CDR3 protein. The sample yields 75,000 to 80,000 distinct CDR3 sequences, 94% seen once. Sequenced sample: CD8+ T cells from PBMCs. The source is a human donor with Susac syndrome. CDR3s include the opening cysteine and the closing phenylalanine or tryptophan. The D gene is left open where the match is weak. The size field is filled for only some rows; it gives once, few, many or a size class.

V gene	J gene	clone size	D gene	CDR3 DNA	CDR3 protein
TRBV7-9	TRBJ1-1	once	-	TGTGCCAGCAGCGGGCGGAACACTGAAGCTTTCTTT	CASSGRNTEAFF
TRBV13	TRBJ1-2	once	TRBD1	TGTGCCAGCAGCCCCTCGACAGGGGACTATGGCTACACCTTC	CASSPSTGDYGYTF
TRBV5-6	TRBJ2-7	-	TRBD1	TGTGCCAGCAGCGGCGCCGGGACAGGGAACGAGCAGTACTTC	CASSGAGTGNEQYF
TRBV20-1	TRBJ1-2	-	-	TGCAGTGCTAGAGAAGAGGCCCGTCCAACTAACTATGGCTACACCTTC	CSAREEARPTNYGYTF
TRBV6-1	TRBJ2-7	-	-	TGTGCCAGCAGTGAATATATGGGAGCATTCTACGAGCAGTACTTC	CASSEYMGAFYEQYF
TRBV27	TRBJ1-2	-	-	TGTGCCAGCAGTTCCTCCCCGACCGATGGCTACACCTTC	CASSSSPTDGYTF
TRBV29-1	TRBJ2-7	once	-	TGCAGCGCTGCTGACTGGAGCTCCTACGAGCAGTACTTC	CSAADWSSYEQYF
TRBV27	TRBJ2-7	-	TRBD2	TGTGCCAGCAGTGTTATAGCGGGGGGGCCGGGCTACGAGCAGTACTTC	CASSVIAGGPGYEQYF
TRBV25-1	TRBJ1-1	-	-	TGTGCCAGCAGCCCAATTAGCGCGGGAGAAGCTTTCTTT	CASSPISAGEAFF
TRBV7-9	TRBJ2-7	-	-	TGTGCCAGCAGTCGAAGAATAGACGGCTACGAGCAGTACTTC	CASSRRIDGYEQYF
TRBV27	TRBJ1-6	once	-	TGTGCCAGCAGTTCCTCCTATAATTCACCCCTCCACTTT	CASSSSYNSPLHF
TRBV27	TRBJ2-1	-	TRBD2	TGTGCCGCTTGGGGAGGGACTAGCGTTAACAATGAGCAGTTCTTC	CAAWGGTSVNNEQFF
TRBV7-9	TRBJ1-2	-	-	TGTGCCAGCAGCTTAGTTCCAGTAGACCTCTATGGCTACACCTTC	CASSLVPVDLYGYTF
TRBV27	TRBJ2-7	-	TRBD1	TGTGCCAGCAGTTTTACAGGGGCCCCATACGAGCAGTACTTC	CASSFTGAPYEQYF
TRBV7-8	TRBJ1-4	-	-	TGTGCCAGCAGCTTAGCTAGGGGGGGAGAAAAACTGTTTTTT	CASSLARGGEKLFF
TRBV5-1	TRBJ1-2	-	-	TGCGCCAGCAGCTTGGACAGTAAAGTGGGTAACTATGGCTACACCTTC	CASSLDSKVGNYGYTF
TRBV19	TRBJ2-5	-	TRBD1	TGTGCCAGTAGTATGTCACTGGACAGGGGCTTGGAGACCCAGTACTTC	CASSMSLDRGLETQYF
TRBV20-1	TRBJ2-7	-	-	TGCAGTGCGACCTGGGAACTCAGACGAAATATAGAGCAGTACTTC	CSATWELRRNIEQYF
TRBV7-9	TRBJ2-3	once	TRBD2	TGTGCCAGCGATACCAGCGGGGGGCCAGCAAGGGATACGCAGTATTTT	CASDTSGGPARDTQYF
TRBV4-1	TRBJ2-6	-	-	TGCGCCAGCAGCCAAGAAGGGGCCAACGTCCTGACTTTC	CASSQEGANVLTF
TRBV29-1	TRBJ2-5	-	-	TGCAGCGTCGCCCTCCTAGTGCCACAAGAGACCCAGTACTTC	CSVALLVPQETQYF
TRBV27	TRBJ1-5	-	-	TGTGCCAGCAGTTTTACCGGGGGCAATCAGCCCCAGCATTTT	CASSFTGGNQPQHF
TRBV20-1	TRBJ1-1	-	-	TGCGGTATGAGTACAGATTTCATGAACACTGAAGCTTTCTTT	CGMSTDFMNTEAFF
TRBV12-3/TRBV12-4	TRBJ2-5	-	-	TGTGCCAGCAGTTTAAGTTGGGAGACCCAGTACTTC	CASSLSWETQYF
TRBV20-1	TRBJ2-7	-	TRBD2	TGCAGTATCGGGACTAGCGGGGGGGCGTCTGAGCAGTACTTC	CSIGTSGGASEQYF
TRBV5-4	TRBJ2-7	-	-	TGTGCCAGCAGCTTGGTGTCAACCTCCTACGAGCAGTACTTC	CASSLVSTSYEQYF
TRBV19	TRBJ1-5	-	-	TGTGCCAGTAGTATCACTTTGGGATATAGCAATCAGCCCCAGCATTTT	CASSITLGYSNQPQHF
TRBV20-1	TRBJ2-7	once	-	TGCAGCGGGGTTTACGGGGTGGGCGAGCAGTACTTC	CSGVYGVGEQYF
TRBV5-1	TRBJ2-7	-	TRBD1	TGCGCCAGCAGCTTGAGTCAGGGGGCTTCCAGCGAGCAGTACTTC	CASSLSQGASSEQYF
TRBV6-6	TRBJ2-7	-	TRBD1	TGTGCCAGTACCGGGACAGGGCTGAACGAGCAGTACTTC	CASTGTGLNEQYF
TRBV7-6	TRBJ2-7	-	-	TGTGCCAGCAGCTTAAAGGGGGAAGGCTACGAGCAGTACTTC	CASSLKGEGYEQYF
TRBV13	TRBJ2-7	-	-	TGTGCCAGCAGCTACCGGGACACCCTAGAGCAGTACTTC	CASSYRDTLEQYF
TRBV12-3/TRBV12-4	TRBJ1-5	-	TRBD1	TGTGCCAGCAGTCCACACAGGGACAGCTTCTTTTATAGCAATCAGCCCCAGCATTTT	CASSPHRDSFFYSNQPQHF
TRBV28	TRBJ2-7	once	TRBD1	TGTGCCAGCAGTTTACCCCGGACAGGGGACTACGAGCAGTACTTC	CASSLPRTGDYEQYF
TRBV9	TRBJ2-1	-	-	TGTGCCAGCAGCGTAGTCGATCGGGGCTCCTACAATGAGCAGTTCTTC	CASSVVDRGSYNEQFF
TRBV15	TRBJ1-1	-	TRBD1	TGTGCCACCAGCAGAGAAGACAGGGGGCTTGAAGCTTTCTTT	CATSREDRGLEAFF
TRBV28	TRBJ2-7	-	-	TGTGCCAGCAGTTTCAGCGAGCAGTACTTC	CASSFSEQYF
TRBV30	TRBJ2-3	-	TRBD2	TGTGCCTGGAGTGTACGACCTCGGGGGGAGCCATACACAGATACGCAGTATTTT	CAWSVRPRGEPYTDTQYF
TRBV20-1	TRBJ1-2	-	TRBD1	TGCAGTGGACAGGGACACCCTGAATCCAACTATGGCTACACCTTC	CSGQGHPESNYGYTF
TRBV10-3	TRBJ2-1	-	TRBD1	TGTGCCATCAGGACCTCTCCGGGACAGGGGGGTGAGCAGTTCTTC	CAIRTSPGQGGEQFF
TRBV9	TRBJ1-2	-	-	TGTGCCAGCAGCGTCGGGGGAGGCTACACCTTC	CASSVGGGYTF
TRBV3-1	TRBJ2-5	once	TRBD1	TGTGCCAGCAGCCTCCGGGACAGGGGGTTGCAAGAGACCCAGTACTTC	CASSLRDRGLQETQYF
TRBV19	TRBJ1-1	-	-	TGTGCCAGTATGGAGACTGAAGCTTTCTTT	CASMETEAFF
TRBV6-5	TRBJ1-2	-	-	TGTGCCAGCAGTTACAAGAGGACCGGTGGCTACACCTTC	CASSYKRTGGYTF
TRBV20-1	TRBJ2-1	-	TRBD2	TGCAGTGCCAGGACGCGGGGGGGATATGAGCAGTTCTTC	CSARTRGGYEQFF
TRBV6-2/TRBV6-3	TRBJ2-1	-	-	TGTGCCAGCAGCTATGACAGGAATGAGCAGTTCTTC	CASSYDRNEQFF
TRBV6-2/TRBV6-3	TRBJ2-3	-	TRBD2	TGTGCCAGCCATGGGGTCCATATGCGGGGGAGCACAGATACGCAGTATTTT	CASHGVHMRGSTDTQYF
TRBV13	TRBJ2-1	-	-	TGTGCCAGCAGCCCGGGCCGGGGTGAGCAGTTCTTC	CASSPGRGEQFF
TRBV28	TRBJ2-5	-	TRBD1	TGTGCCAGCAGATTGGACAGGACCATTCAAGAGACCCAGTACTTC	CASRLDRTIQETQYF